This T cell receptor beta chain originates from a study of blood T cells in healthy people across ages. The authors isolated at least 6.5 million PBMCs per sample. This clonotype was counted between two and nine times. Its antigen is undetermined. An end of the junction does not agree with germline; a read error may underlie this. For the second PCR, which ran for about 6 to 11 cycles, a sample-barcoded 5' primer and a J-beta primer mix were used. TCRdb reprocessed the 5' RACE reads via MiXCR and lists one record per CDR3 protein. The data show just under 750,000 distinct CDR3 sequences, about 20% seen once. Overall study results and limits: Researchers deemed the diversity estimates from one million T cells underestimates. As age increased, TCR beta diversity per million T cells fell in a roughly linear fashion.

This TCR came from a man between 65 and 85 years old in good health. The specimen sequenced was blood.

The CDR3 nucleotides are TGTACCAGCAGCGTGGCGGAGGATACGCAGTATTTT. Translating it yields CTSSVAEDTQYF. This chain links TRBV9 with TRBJ2-3; D remains ambiguous. The CDR3 sequence is 12 residues long. Germline CDR1 and CDR2: SGDLS and YYNGEE.